This TCR beta chain was identified in a study of T cell responses to AZD1222 COVID-19 vaccine. Points from the study as a whole: Donors were largely white British and mainly female; clonal diversity was possibly underestimated. Samples come after the peak T cell response, not at day 14. CD4 TCRs linked to vaccination spanned spike, dominating at 160-218 and 743-854.

Points on this clone: The antigen remains undetermined.

The V gene's germline CDR1 is SNHLY and CDR2 FYNNEI. The CDR3 spans 15 residues. Trimming shortened V by 7 bases and J by 0 bases, and 13 bases separated the two germline ends. The assay was immunoSEQ multiplex PCR, and TCRdb's table has in-frame clones only and misses some. This table has more than 150,000 clones, more than 70% appearing once. This chain connects TRBV2 to TRBJ2-4; possibly TRBD2 for D (5 bases). The source material was peripheral blood, sampled 28 days after the second AZD1222 dose. This sequence originates from an adult who received the AZD1222 COVID-19 vaccine. In nucleotides, the CDR3 is TGTGCCAGCACCGATACTAGAATAGCCAAAAACATTCAGTACTTC. Amino acids: CASTDTRIAKNIQYF.